Reported below is one T cell receptor beta chain. These data are taken from a study of T cells in Graves' hyperthyroidism and ophthalmopathy. RNA transcripts yielded amplified TCR beta CDR3 regions. First-round RT-PCR of the TCR CDR3 relied on the HTBI primer set. TCRdb reanalysed the multiplex PCR reads using MiXCR and keeps one entry per CDR3 protein. The data contain 300,000 to 350,000 distinct CDR3 sequences, roughly 18% of them singletons. Germline V gene data show CDR1 as LGHDT and CDR2 as YNNKEL (reference sequence). V lost 2 bases, J lost 1 base, and 12 bases lay in between. The CDR3 has 15 residues.

The receptor was isolated from a middle-aged woman with Graves' ophthalmopathy. The sample consisted of blood. The genes are TRBV3-1 and TRBJ2-7, with D possibly being TRBD1 or TRBD2 (5 bases each). This chain's CDR3 is CASSQTGRHSYEQYF. CDR3 nucleotides: TGTGCCAGCAGCCAAACGGGGCGGCATTCCTACGAGCAGTACTTC.